The 17 T cell receptor beta chains below were found in one sample sequenced in a study of T-cell memory formation after mild COVID-19. Via MiXCR, TCRdb re-called the 5' RACE reads, giving one row per CDR3 protein. Of hundreds of thousands of distinct CDR3 sequences in the sample, approximately 15% were seen once. Sequencing was done on a sample of PBMCs or a T cell subset sorted from them (not recorded which). All receptors derive from an adult woman who had mild COVID-19 (a few samples of this study predate the infection). Cell type and time point are not known.

This sequence joins TRBV20-1 and TRBJ2-3; 11 bases fit TRBD2. The CDR3 sequence is 19 residues long. With V trimmed by 0 bases and J by 1 base, 12 bases remained unmatched. The germline gives CDR1 DFQATT, CDR2 SNEGSKA (reference sequence). CDR3 protein: CSARDEWTSGQHGTDTQYF. CDR3 sequence (DNA): TGCAGTGCTAGAGATGAGTGGACTAGCGGGCAGCACGGCACAGATACGCAGTATTTT.

The J gene is TRBJ1-4, the V gene TRBV20-1; D call uncertain. The germline V gene has CDR1 DFQATT and CDR2 SNEGSKA (reference sequence). This CDR3 region has 13 residues. V lost 3 bases, J lost 5 bases, and 10 bases lay in between. The CDR3 nucleotides are TGCAGTGCTAGGAGGGCGCTGAATGAAAAACTGTTTTTT. Its protein is CSARRALNEKLFF.

This clonotype has only a few counts. This chain links TRBV5-6 with TRBJ1-4; D gene unclear. The CDR3 is 15 amino acids. Germline V lookup: CDR1 SGHDT, CDR2 YYEEEE. Deletions cut 2 bases from V and 8 bases from J, with 16 bases between. In DNA form, the CDR3 reads TGTGCCAGCAGCTTAGAGGCAGACGTTGGGGAAAAACTGTTTTTT. Protein product: CASSLEADVGEKLFF.

A few counts support this clonotype. The V call is TRBV7-6, the J call TRBJ1-1; no clear D gene. Germline-derived CDR1 and CDR2 are SGHVS and FNYEAQ. The CDR3 has 15 amino acids. Trimming pared 2 bases from V and 1 base from J, leaving 11 bases between. The CDR3 region is CASSLFSGPNTEAFF. The CDR3 bases are TGTGCCAGCAGCTTATTCTCTGGGCCGAACACTGAAGCTTTCTTT.

The count of this clonotype is one. V and J are TRBV6-6 and TRBJ2-7, with 10 bases identical to TRBD1. J lost 5 bases, V lost 0 bases, and 4 bases had no gene match. The CDR3 spans 15 residues. CDR1 and CDR2 (germline): MNHNY, SVGAGI (reference sequence). The CDR3 reads CASSYSGQGRNEQYF. Written as DNA, the CDR3 is TGTGCCAGCAGTTACTCGGGACAGGGGAGGAACGAGCAGTACTTC.

This chain connects TRBV7-3 to TRBJ2-6; TRBD2 might be the D (5 bases). V was cut by 5 bases and J by 4 bases, with 12 bases left in between. Germline values: CDR1 SGHTA, CDR2 FQGTGA. The CDR3 runs to 15 residues. DNA for the CDR3: TGTGCCAGCAGCGTTACAGCGGCCGGGGCCAACGTCCTGACTTTC. This sequence encodes CASSVTAAGANVLTF.

This clonotype was observed a handful of times. This rearrangement joins TRBV24-1 to TRBJ2-1; weak D call: TRBD2 (6 bases). This CDR3 region has 15 residues. CDR1 and CDR2 (germline): KGHDR, SFDVKD. Trimming took off 0 bases at V and 5 bases at J, with 10 bases between the two ends. The CDR3 DNA reads TGTGCCACCAGTGATTTGCGAGGAGGGAACAATGAGCAGTTCTTC. Its translation: CATSDLRGGNNEQFF.

The J gene is TRBJ2-5, the V gene TRBV7-2, with TRBD1 matching 9 bases. This CDR3 has 14 amino acids. Per the germline V gene, CDR1 is SGHTA and CDR2 is FQGNSA. V was clipped by 3 bases and J by 4 bases; unmatched bases: 3. CDR3 residues: CASSFQTGGETQYF. The CDR3, as DNA: TGTGCCAGCAGCTTTCAGACAGGGGGAGAGACCCAGTACTTC.

This clonotype was picked up a small number of times. Because the CDR3 is missing its conserved closing phenylalanine or tryptophan, this is likely a read error. This chain connects TRBV12-3 or TRBV12-4 to TRBJ2-3; no reliable D call. There are 14 residues in the CDR3. The V and J ends lost 2 bases and 7 bases respectively, with 13 bases between them. The CDR3 loop is CASSLLALHNTQYI. The CDR3 DNA reads TGTGCCAGCAGTTTATTAGCCCTGCACAATACGCAGTATATT.

The chain recombines TRBV7-2 with TRBJ2-1; 10 bases map to TRBD2. This CDR3 is built from 16 residues. V trimming: 1 base; J trimming: 6 bases; junction bases outside the gene matches: 6. The germline V gene encodes CDR1 SGHTA and CDR2 FQGNSA. CDR3 sequence (DNA): TGTGCCAGCAGCTTAGTTAGCGGGGGGCCGACCAATGAGCAGTTCTTC. Its protein is CASSLVSGGPTNEQFF.

In this sample, this clonotype turned up a few times. This chain links TRBV5-4 with TRBJ2-3; TRBD1 agrees at 10 bases. Germline values: CDR1 SGHNT, CDR2 YYREEE (reference sequence). Germline trimming cut 4 bases from V and 2 bases from J; bases unmatched to any gene: 7. This CDR3 is built from 16 residues. This CDR3 is CASSVRTGGFTDTQYF. DNA for the CDR3: TGTGCCAGCAGCGTCAGGACAGGGGGATTCACAGATACGCAGTATTTT. The variable domain in full, completed from reference TRBV5-4 and TRBJ2-3, reads ETGVTQSPTHLIKTRGQQVTLRCSSQSGHNTVSWYQQALGQGPQFIFQYYREEENGRGNFPPRFSGLQFPNYSSELNVNALELDDSALYLCASSVRTGGFTDTQYFGPGTRLTVL.

The CDR3 nucleotides read TGCAGTGCGCCGAGAAGAAGTTGGGGCAATGAGCAGTTCTTC. As protein: CSAPRRSWGNEQFF. This rearrangement joins TRBV20-1 to TRBJ2-1; D not certain. Germline lookup yields CDR1 DFQATT and CDR2 SNEGSKA (reference sequence). V gave up 6 bases and J gave up 6 bases, with 18 bases separating them. The CDR3 is made up of 14 amino acids.

The chain recombines TRBV19 with TRBJ2-1; 9 nucleotides agree with TRBD1. Germline values: CDR1 LNHDA, CDR2 SQIVND (reference sequence). This CDR3 has 12 amino acids. J gave up 8 bases and V 8 bases, and 4 bases lay outside the gene matches. CDR3 bases: TGTGCCAGTGGGACAGGGCGATATGAGCAGTTCTTC. This sequence encodes CASGTGRYEQFF.

This clonotype was observed a few times. The V call is TRBV7-9, the J call TRBJ2-7; perhaps D is TRBD1 or TRBD2 (5 bases each). The CDR3 runs to 15 residues. The germline V gene has CDR1 SEHNR and CDR2 FQNEAQ (reference sequence). Trimming shortened V by 5 bases and J by 5 bases, and 19 bases separated the two germline ends. The CDR3 reads CASSPPGTRGDEQYF. CDR3 DNA: TGTGCCAGCAGCCCCCCCGGGACCCGAGGTGACGAGCAGTACTTC.

In DNA, the CDR3 is TGTGCCAGCGGGGTACTAGCGGGGCCCCGGGGTGAGACCCAGTACTTC. This translates into CASGVLAGPRGETQYF. J is TRBJ2-5 and V is TRBV21-1; no DNA check was done on the table's D call, TRBD2. TRBV21-1 is given as a pseudogene. This CDR3 comprises 16 residues.

This clonotype occurred a few times. The chain is built from TRBV5-6 and TRBJ2-4; no definite D call. This CDR3 has 14 residues. The V and J ends lost 1 base and 0 bases respectively, with 5 bases between them. Germline CDR1 and CDR2: SGHDT and YYEEEE. CDR3 coding DNA: TGTGCCAGCAGCTTGTTCCTAGCCAAAAACATTCAGTACTTC. This translates into CASSLFLAKNIQYF.

The V call is TRBV27, the J call TRBJ2-7; 7 bases are shared with TRBD1. Germline CDR1 and CDR2: MNHEY and SMNVEV (reference sequence). The CDR3 length is 15 residues. The ends lost 3 bases at V and 3 bases at J; junction bases unmatched: 8. CDR3 coding DNA: TGTGCCAGCAGTTTGAAGACAGGGTCGTACTACGAGCAGTACTTC. This sequence encodes CASSLKTGSYYEQYF.